One sample yielded the 9 T cell receptor beta chains listed below, sequenced in a study of cytomegalovirus exposure and HLA in healthy donors. Primers for the PCR totalled 60 Vbeta and 13 Jbeta. Only in-frame clones appear in the TCRdb table, and some are missing; sequencing was by immunoSEQ multiplex PCR. The sample shows 180,000 or so clones, approximately 85% of them seen only once. Sample: PBMCs. The source of these receptors is a young man in good health and CMV-seropositive.

The rearrangement links TRBV5-1 to TRBJ2-7; perhaps TRBD1 as D (7 bases). Germline CDR1 reads SGHRS; CDR2 reads YFSETQ. V was pared by 1 base and J by 2 bases, with 10 bases between. CDR3 length: 14 amino acids. CDR3 in amino acids: CASSLTGEAYEQYF. The DNA of the CDR3 is TGCGCCAGCAGCTTGACAGGGGAGGCCTACGAGCAGTACTTC.

This clone is a singleton in its sample. This chain uses TRBV5-1 with TRBJ2-7, with 9 bases that match TRBD2. With 0 bases clipped from V and 2 bases from J, the junction kept 3 bases outside the gene matches. This CDR3 spans 15 amino acids. CDR1 and CDR2 from the germline V gene are SGHRS and YFSETQ. CDR3 coding DNA: TGCGCCAGCAGCTTGGTGGCTAGCGGGGCCTACGAGCAGTACTTC. It is translated as CASSLVASGAYEQYF.

In regard to this clone: This sample includes further DNA sequences coding for the same CDR3. The chain couples TRBV7-9 to TRBJ1-1; D may be TRBD1 (5 bases). Trimming took off 4 bases at V and 5 bases at J, with 8 bases between the two ends. This CDR3 is 12 amino acids long. CDR1 and CDR2 from the germline V gene are SEHNR and FQNEAQ (reference sequence). CDR3 loop: CASSSGGTEAFF. The CDR3 DNA reads TGTGCCAGCAGCTCGGGGGGAACTGAAGCTTTCTTT.

J is TRBJ1-2 and V is TRBV7-2; possible D gene TRBD1, 5 bases. Germline V gene data show CDR1 as SGHTA and CDR2 as FQGNSA. The CDR3 consists of 14 residues. V gave up 3 bases and J gave up 2 bases, with 10 bases separating them. Written as DNA, the CDR3 is TGTGCCAGCAGCTTTTTCAGGGAAAACTATGGCTACACCTTC. It specifies CASSFFRENYGYTF.

The V gene is TRBV7-2, the J gene TRBJ1-1; perhaps TRBD1 as D (5 bases). Germline CDR1 reads SGHTA; CDR2 reads FQGNSA. The CDR3 loop spans 16 amino acids. V gave up 2 bases and J gave up 1 base, with 14 bases separating them. This CDR3 reads CASSLYSAGPNTEAFF. CDR3 nucleotides: TGTGCCAGCAGCTTATACTCGGCAGGGCCGAACACTGAAGCTTTCTTT.

The chain recombines TRBV30 with TRBJ1-2, with D maybe TRBD1 (6 bases). Trimming pared 2 bases from V and 4 bases from J, leaving 23 bases between. Looked up from germline, CDR1 is GTSNPN and CDR2 is SVGIG (reference sequence). The CDR3 spans 17 residues. The CDR3 nucleotides read TGTGCCTGGAGTCCGTCAGGGGCGCCAGACCCTTTCTATGGCTACACCTTC. Translating gives CAWSPSGAPDPFYGYTF.

This chain joins TRBV4-1 and TRBJ1-2; D remains ambiguous. The V end lost 1 base, the J end lost 3 bases, and 6 bases lay between the germline ends. The CDR3 length is 13 residues. The germline CDR1 and CDR2 sequences are MGHRA and YSYEKL. The DNA for the CDR3 is TGCGCCAGCAGCCAAGTTCCAGACTATGGCTACACCTTC. Amino acid sequence: CASSQVPDYGYTF.

The chain uses TRBV5-4 and TRBJ1-1; TRBD1 matches 7 bases. Per the germline V gene, CDR1 is SGHNT and CDR2 is YYREEE (reference sequence). V dropped 4 bases and J dropped 2; count of bases not matched to a gene: 5. The CDR3 is 14 amino acids. CDR3 region: CASSGNRGNTEAFF. The CDR3 DNA reads as TGTGCCAGCAGCGGGAACAGGGGCAACACTGAAGCTTTCTTT.

The chain couples TRBV5-1 to TRBJ2-5; D call uncertain. TRBJ2-7 matches the DNA end more closely, so the J call is doubtful. The germline CDR1 and CDR2 sequences are SGHRS and YFSETQ. The CDR3 contains 11 residues. CDR3 in amino acids: CASSLAYEQYF. The CDR3, as DNA: TGCGCCAGCAGCTTGGCGTACGAGCAGTACTTC.